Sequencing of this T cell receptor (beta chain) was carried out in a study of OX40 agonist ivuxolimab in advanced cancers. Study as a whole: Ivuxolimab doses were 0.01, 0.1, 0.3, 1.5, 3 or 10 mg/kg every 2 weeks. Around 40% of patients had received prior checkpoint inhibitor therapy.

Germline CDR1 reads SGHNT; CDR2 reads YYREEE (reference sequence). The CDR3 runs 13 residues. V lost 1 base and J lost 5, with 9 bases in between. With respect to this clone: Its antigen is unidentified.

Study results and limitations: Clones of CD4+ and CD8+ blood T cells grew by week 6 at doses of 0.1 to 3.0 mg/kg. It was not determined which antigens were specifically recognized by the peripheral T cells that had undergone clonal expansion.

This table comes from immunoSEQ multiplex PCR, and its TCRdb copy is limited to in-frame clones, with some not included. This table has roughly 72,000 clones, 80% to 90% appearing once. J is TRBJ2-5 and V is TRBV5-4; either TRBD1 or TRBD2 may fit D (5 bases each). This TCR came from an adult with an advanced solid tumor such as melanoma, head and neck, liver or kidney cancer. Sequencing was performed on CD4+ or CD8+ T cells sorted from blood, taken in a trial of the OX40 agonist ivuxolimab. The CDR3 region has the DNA TGTGCCAGCAGCTTGTGGGGGACGGAGACCCAGTACTTC. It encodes CASSLWGTETQYF.